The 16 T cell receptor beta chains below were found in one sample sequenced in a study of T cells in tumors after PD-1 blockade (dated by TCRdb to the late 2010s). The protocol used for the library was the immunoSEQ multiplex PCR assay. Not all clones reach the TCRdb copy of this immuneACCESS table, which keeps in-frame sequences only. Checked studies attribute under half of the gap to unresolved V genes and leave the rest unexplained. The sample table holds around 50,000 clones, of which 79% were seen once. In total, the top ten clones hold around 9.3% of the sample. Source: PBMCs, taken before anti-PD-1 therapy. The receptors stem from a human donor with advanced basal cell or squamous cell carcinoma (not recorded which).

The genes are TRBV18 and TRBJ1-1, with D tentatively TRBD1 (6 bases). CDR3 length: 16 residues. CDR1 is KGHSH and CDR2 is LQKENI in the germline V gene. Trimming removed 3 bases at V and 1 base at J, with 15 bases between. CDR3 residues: CASSPEAGDKNTEAFF. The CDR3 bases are TGTGCCAGCTCACCGGAGGCAGGGGACAAGAACACTGAAGCTTTCTTT. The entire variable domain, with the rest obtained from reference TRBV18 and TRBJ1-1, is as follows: NAGVMQNPRHLVRRRGQEARLRCSPMKGHSHVYWYRQLPEEGLKFMVYLQKENIIDESGMPKERFSAEFPKEGPSILRIQQVVRGDSAAYFCASSPEAGDKNTEAFFGQGTRLTVV.

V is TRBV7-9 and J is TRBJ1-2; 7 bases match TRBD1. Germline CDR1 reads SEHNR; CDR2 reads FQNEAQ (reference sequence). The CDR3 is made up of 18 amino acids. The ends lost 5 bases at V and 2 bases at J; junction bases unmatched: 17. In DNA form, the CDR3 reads TGTGCCAGCAGCCCCTTAAGGGGGGTTGGGACAGACAACTATGGCTACACCTTC. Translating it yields CASSPLRGVGTDNYGYTF.

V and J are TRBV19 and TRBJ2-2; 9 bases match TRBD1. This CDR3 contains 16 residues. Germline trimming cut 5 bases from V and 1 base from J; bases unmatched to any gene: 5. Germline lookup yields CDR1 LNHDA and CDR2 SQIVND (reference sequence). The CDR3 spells CASSPWTGVNTGELFF. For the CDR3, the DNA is TGTGCCAGTAGTCCCTGGACAGGGGTGAACACCGGGGAGCTGTTTTTT.

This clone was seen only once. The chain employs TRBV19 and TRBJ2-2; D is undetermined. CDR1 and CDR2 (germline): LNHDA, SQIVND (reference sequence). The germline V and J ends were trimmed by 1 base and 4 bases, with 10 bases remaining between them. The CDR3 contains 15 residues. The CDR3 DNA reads TGTGCCAGTAGTATAGTCCAGGAGCCCACCGGGGAGCTGTTTTTT. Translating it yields CASSIVQEPTGELFF. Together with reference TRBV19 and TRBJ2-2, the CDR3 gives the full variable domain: DGGITQSPKYLFRKEGQNVTLSCEQNLNHDAMYWYRQDPGQGLRLIYYSQIVNDFQKGDIAEGYSVSREKKESFPLTVTSAQKNPTAFYLCASSIVQEPTGELFFGEGSRLTVL.

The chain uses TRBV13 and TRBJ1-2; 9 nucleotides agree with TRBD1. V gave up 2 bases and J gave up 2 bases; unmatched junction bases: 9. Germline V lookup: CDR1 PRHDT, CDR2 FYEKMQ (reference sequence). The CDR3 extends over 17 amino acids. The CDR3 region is CASSLRGTGSRNYGYTF. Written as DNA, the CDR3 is TGTGCCAGCAGCTTACGGGGGACAGGGAGTCGCAACTATGGCTACACCTTC. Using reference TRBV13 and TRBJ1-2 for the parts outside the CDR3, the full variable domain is AAGVIQSPRHLIKEKRETATLKCYPIPRHDTVYWYQQGPGQDPQFLISFYEKMQSDKGSIPDRFSAQQFSDYHSELNMSSLELGDSALYFCASSLRGTGSRNYGYTFGSGTRLTVV.

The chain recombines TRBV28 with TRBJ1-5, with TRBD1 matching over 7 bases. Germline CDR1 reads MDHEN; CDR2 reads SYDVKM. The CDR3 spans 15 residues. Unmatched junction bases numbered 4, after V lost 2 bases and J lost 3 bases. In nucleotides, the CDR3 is TGTGCCAGCAGTTTACCGGGACAGATCAATCAGCCCCAGCATTTT. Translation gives CASSLPGQINQPQHF. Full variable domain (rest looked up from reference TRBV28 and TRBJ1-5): DVKVTQSSRYLVKRTGEKVFLECVQDMDHENMFWYRQDPGLGLRLIYFSYDVKMKEKGDIPEGYSVSREKKERFSLILESASTNQTSMYLCASSLPGQINQPQHFGDGTRLSIL.

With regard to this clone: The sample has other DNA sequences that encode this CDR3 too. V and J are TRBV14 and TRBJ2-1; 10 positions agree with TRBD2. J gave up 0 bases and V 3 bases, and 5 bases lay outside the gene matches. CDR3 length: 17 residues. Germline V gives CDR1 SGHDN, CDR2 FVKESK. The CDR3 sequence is CASSQGLARSSYNEQFF. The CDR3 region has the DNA TGTGCCAGCAGCCAGGGACTAGCGAGGAGCTCCTACAATGAGCAGTTCTTC. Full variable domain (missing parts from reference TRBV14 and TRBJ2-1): EAGVTQFPSHSVIEKGQTVTLRCDPISGHDNLYWYRRVMGKEIKFLLHFVKESKQDESGMPNNRFLAERTGGTYSTLKVQPAELEDSGVYFCASSQGLARSSYNEQFFGPGTRLTVL.

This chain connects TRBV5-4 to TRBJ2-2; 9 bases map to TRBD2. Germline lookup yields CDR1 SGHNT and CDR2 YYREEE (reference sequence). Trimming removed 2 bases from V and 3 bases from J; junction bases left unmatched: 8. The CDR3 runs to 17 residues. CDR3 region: CASSFVAGVSDTGELFF. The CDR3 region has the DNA TGTGCCAGCAGCTTCGTAGCGGGAGTCTCGGACACCGGGGAGCTGTTTTTT.

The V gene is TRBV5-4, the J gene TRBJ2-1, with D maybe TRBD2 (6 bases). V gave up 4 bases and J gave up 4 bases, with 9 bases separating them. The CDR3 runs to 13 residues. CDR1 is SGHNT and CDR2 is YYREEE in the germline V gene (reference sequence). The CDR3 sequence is CASSTGLYNEQFF. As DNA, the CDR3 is TGTGCCAGCAGCACGGGACTTTACAATGAGCAGTTCTTC. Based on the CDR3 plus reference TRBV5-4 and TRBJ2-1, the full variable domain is ETGVTQSPTHLIKTRGQQVTLRCSSQSGHNTVSWYQQALGQGPQFIFQYYREEENGRGNFPPRFSGLQFPNYSSELNVNALELDDSALYLCASSTGLYNEQFFGPGTRLTVL.

CDR3 DNA sequence: TGTGCCAGCTCACCCTCGACGGACTTGAACACTGAAGCTTTCTTT. This codes for CASSPSTDLNTEAFF. The gene calls are TRBV18 and TRBJ1-1; D not resolved. The germline V gene encodes CDR1 KGHSH and CDR2 LQKENI. This CDR3 has 15 amino acids. Trimming left V 3 bases short and J 0 bases short, with 11 bases between.

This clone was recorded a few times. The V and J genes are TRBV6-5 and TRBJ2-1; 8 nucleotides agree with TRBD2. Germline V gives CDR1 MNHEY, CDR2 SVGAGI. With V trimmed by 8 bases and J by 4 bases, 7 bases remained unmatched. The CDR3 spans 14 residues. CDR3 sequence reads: CASGGLDEYNEQFF. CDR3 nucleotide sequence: TGTGCCAGCGGGGGACTAGACGAATACAATGAGCAGTTCTTC.

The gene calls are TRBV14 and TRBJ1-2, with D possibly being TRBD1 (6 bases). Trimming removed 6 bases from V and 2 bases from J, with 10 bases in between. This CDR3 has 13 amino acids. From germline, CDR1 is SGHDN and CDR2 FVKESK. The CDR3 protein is CASSPDRNYGYTF. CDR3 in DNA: TGTGCCAGCAGTCCCGACAGGAACTATGGCTACACCTTC.

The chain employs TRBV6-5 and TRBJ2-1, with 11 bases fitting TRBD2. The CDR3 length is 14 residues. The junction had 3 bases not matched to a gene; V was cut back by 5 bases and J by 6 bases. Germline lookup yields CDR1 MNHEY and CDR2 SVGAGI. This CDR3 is CASSPTSGGNEQFF. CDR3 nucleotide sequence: TGTGCCAGCAGTCCCACTAGCGGGGGCAATGAGCAGTTCTTC.

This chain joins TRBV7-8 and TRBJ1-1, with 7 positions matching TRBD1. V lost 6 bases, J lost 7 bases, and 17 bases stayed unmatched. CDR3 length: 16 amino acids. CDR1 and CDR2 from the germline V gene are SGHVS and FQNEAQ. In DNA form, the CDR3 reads TGTGCCAGCAGAAATCAGGGGGGACAAAATTATGGTGAAGCTTTCTTT. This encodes CASRNQGGQNYGEAFF.

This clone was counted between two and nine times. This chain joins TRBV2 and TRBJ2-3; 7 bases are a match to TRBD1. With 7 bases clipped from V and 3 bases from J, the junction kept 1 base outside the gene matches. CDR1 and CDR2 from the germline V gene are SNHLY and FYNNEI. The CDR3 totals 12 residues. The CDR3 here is CASNRGTDTQYF. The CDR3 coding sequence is TGTGCCAGCAACAGGGGAACAGATACGCAGTATTTT.

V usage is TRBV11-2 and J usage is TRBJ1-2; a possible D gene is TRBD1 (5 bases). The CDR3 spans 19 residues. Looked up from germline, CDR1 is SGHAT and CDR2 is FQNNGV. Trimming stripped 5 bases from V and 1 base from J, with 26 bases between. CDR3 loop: CASSRVSYNRLGDNYGYTF. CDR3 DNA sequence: TGTGCCAGCAGCAGGGTATCTTATAACAGGCTAGGGGATAACTATGGCTACACCTTC.